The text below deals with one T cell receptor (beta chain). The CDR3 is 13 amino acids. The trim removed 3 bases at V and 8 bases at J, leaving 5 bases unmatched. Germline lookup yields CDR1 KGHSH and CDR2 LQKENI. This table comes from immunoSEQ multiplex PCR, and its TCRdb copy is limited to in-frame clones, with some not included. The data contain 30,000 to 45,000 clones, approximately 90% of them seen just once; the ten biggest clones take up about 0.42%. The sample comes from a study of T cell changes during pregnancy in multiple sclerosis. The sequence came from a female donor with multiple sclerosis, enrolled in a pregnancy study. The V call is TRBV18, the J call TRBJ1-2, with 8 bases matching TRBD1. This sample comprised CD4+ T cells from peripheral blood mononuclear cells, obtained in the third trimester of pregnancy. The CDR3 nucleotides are TGTGCCAGCTCACCTGGGACAGGCAGGGGCTACACCTTC. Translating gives CASSPGTGRGYTF.